This T cell receptor (beta chain) was documented in a study of blood T cell repertoires in COVID-19. In the authors' methods: Researchers report that nucleated cell counts were estimated from reference gene primer amplification. Generated by immunoSEQ multiplex PCR, the TCRdb table keeps only in-frame clones and is missing some. The DNA gave D and trimming, while V, J and clone size come from that table. The sample lists a few hundred thousand clones, around nine tenths seen once, with approximately 1% in the top ten. In terms of age and location, participants ranged from roughly 18 to 95 years and lived in about 25 US areas. Researchers sorted participants into cohorts using their self-reported clinical history. Germline V CDR1 and CDR2: SGHNT, YENEEA. Trimming removed 5 bases from V and 4 bases from J, with 17 bases in between. The CDR3 covers 16 residues.

The specimen was PBMCs or T cells enriched from blood (not recorded which). The TCR was taken from a woman in her thirties who had been exposed to COVID-19. This chain connects TRBV11-3 to TRBJ2-2, with D tentatively TRBD1 (6 bases). Here the CDR3 reads CASSGRDRLGTGELFF. The CDR3 coding sequence is TGTGCCAGCAGCGGGCGCGACAGGCTGGGCACCGGGGAGCTGTTTTTT. Full variable domain (outside the CDR3, taken from reference TRBV11-3 and TRBJ2-2): EAGVVQSPRYKIIEKKQPVAFWCNPISGHNTLYWYLQNLGQGPELLIRYENEEAVDDSQLPKDRFSAERLKGVDSTLKIQPAELGDSAVYLCASSGRDRLGTGELFFGEGSRLTVL.